The 5 T cell receptor beta chains presented below share a single source sample, sequenced in a study of blood T cell repertoires in COVID-19. Assay used: immunoSEQ multiplex PCR; TCRdb lists only in-frame clones, some missing. The repertoire holds tens of thousands of clones, with about 75% as singletons. Sequencing input: peripheral blood. These receptor sequences come from a man aged 50 to 59 with active or convalescent COVID-19.

This clone showed up just once. The chain combines TRBV3-1 (or the pseudogene TRBV3-2) with TRBJ2-3; D is perhaps TRBD1 (5 bases). Per germline, CDR1 LGHDT and CDR2 YNNKEL (reference sequence). This CDR3 is 15 amino acids long. V was cut by 0 bases and J by 2 bases, with 9 bases left in between. The CDR3 nucleotides are TGTGCCAGCAGCCAAGATGACAGACTCACAGATACGCAGTATTTT. This gives the protein CASSQDDRLTDTQYF.

CDR3 residues: CATRTTGGDQPQHF. In DNA form, the CDR3 reads TGTGCCACCCGGACTACCGGGGGGGATCAGCCCCAGCATTTT. The gene calls are TRBV6-5 and TRBJ1-5; D is possibly TRBD1 (5 bases). The V end was cut by 10 bases, the J end by 5 bases, with 18 bases between. The CDR3 has 14 amino acids. The germline gives CDR1 MNHEY, CDR2 SVGAGI.

The chain employs TRBV3-1 (or the pseudogene TRBV3-2) and TRBJ1-3; D remains ambiguous. V was shortened by 4 bases and J by 0 bases, with 16 bases between the two germline ends. CDR3 length equals 17 residues. Per germline, CDR1 LGHDT and CDR2 YNNKEL (reference sequence). The CDR3: CASSRDRGTSSGNTIYF. The CDR3 region has the DNA TGTGCCAGCAGCCGAGACCGGGGAACGAGCTCTGGAAACACCATATATTTT.

The chain joins TRBV6-5 to TRBJ1-2; D is uncertain. The V end lost 2 bases, the J end lost 4 bases, and 8 bases lay between the germline ends. Germline V gene sequence: CDR1 MNHEY, CDR2 SVGAGI. This CDR3 is 13 amino acids long. CDR3 protein: CASSYVLSYGYTF. The CDR3 DNA reads as TGTGCCAGCAGTTACGTCCTGAGCTATGGCTACACCTTC.

This sequence joins TRBV5-1 and TRBJ1-1, with TRBD1 as a possible D gene (5 bases). Germline V gene data show CDR1 as SGHRS and CDR2 as YFSETQ. Trimming removed 4 bases from V and 0 bases from J, with 10 bases in between. The CDR3 totals 14 residues. DNA for the CDR3: TGCGCCAGCAGCGAGGACATACTGAACACTGAAGCTTTCTTT. Translating gives CASSEDILNTEAFF.